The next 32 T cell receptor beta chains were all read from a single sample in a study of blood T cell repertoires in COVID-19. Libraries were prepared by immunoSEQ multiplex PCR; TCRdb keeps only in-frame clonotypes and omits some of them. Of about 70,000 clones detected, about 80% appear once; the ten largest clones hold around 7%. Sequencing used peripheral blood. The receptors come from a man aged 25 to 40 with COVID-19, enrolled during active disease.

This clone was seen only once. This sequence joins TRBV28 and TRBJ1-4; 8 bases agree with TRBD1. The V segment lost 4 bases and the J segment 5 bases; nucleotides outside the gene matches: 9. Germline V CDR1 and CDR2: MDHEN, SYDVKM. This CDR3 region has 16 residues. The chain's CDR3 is CASSSRRQGKNEKLFF. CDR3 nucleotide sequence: TGTGCCAGCAGTTCCCGCCGACAGGGGAAGAATGAAAAACTGTTTTTT. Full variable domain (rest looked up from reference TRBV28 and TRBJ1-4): DVKVTQSSRYLVKRTGEKVFLECVQDMDHENMFWYRQDPGLGLRLIYFSYDVKMKEKGDIPEGYSVSREKKERFSLILESASTNQTSMYLCASSSRRQGKNEKLFFGSGTQLSVL.

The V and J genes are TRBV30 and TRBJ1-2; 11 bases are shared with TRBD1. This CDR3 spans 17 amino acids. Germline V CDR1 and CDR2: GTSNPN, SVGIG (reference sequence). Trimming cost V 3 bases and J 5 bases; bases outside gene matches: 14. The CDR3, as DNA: TGTGCCTGGAGCCCTAGGACAGGGGGCTTTTTTCAGTATGGCTACACCTTC. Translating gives CAWSPRTGGFFQYGYTF. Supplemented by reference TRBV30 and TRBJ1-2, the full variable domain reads SQTIHQWPATLVQPVGSPLSLECTVEGTSNPNLYWYRQAAGRGLQLLFYSVGIGQISSEVPQNLSASRPQDRQFILSSKKLLLSDSGFYLCAWSPRTGGFFQYGYTFGSGTRLTVV.

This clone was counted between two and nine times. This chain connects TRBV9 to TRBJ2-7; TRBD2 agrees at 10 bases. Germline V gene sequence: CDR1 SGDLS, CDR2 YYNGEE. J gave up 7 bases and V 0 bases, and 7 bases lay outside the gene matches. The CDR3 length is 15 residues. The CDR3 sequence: CASSVETSGAGEQYF. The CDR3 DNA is TGTGCCAGCAGCGTAGAAACTAGCGGGGCCGGGGAGCAGTACTTC.

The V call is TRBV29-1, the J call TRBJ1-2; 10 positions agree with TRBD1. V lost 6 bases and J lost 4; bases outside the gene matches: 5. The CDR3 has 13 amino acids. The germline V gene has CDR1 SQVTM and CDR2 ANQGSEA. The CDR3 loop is CSVATGGIYGYTF. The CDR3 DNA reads TGCAGCGTAGCGACAGGGGGCATCTATGGCTACACCTTC.

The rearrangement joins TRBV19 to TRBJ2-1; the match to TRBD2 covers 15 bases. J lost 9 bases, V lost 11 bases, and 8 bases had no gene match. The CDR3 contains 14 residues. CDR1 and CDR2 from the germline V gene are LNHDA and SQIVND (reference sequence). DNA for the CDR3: TGTGCCTGTCGGGGACTAGCGGGAGGAGGTGAGCAGTTCTTC. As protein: CACRGLAGGGEQFF.

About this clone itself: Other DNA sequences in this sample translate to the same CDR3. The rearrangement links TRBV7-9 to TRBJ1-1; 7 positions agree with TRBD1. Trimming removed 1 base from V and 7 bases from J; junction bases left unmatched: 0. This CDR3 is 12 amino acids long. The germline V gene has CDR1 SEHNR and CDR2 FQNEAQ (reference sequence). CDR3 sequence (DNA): TGTGCCAGCAGCTTAGGACAGGGTGAAGCTTTCTTT. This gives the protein CASSLGQGEAFF.

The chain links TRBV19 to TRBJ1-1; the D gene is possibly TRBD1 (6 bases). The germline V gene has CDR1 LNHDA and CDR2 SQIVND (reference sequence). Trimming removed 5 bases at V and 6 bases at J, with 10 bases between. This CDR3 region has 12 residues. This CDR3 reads CASSSGVPEAFF. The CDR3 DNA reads TGTGCCAGTAGTTCAGGGGTCCCTGAAGCTTTCTTT.

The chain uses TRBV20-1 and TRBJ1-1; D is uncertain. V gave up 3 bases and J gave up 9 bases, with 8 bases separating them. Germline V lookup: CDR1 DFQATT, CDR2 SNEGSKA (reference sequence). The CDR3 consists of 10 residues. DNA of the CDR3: TGCAGTGCTAGTGAGAGCAAAGCTTTCTTT. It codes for CSASESKAFF.

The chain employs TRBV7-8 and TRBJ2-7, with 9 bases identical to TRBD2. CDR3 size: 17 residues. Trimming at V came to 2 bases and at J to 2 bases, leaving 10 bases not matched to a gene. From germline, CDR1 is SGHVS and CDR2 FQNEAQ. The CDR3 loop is CASSLRILREGAYEQYF. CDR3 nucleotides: TGTGCCAGCAGCTTACGGATTCTGCGGGAGGGAGCCTACGAGCAGTACTTC. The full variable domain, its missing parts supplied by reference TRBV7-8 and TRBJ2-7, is GAGVSQSPRYKVAKRGQDVALRCDPISGHVSLFWYQQALGQGPEFLTYFQNEAQLDKSGLPSDRFFAERPEGSVSTLKIQRTQQEDSAVYLCASSLRILREGAYEQYFGPGTRLTVT.

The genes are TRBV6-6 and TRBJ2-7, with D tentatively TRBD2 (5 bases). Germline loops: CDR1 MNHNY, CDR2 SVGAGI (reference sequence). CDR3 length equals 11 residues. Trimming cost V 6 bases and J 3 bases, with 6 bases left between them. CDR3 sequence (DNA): TGTGCCAGCAGCCGGGACTACGAGCAGTACTTC. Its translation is CASSRDYEQYF.

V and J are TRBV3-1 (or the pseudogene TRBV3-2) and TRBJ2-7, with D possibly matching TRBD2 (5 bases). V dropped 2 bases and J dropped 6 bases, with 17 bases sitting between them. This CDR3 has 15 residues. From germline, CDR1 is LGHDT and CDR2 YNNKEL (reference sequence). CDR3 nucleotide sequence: TGTGCCAGCAGCCAAACGGCCCACGGGATTAGCGAGCAGTACTTC. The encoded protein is CASSQTAHGISEQYF.

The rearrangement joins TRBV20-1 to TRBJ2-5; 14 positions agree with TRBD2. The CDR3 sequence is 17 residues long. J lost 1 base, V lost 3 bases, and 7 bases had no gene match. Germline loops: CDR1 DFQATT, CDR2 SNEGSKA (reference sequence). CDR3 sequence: CSASPGLAGVTQETQYF. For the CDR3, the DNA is TGCAGTGCTAGTCCGGGACTAGCGGGAGTAACCCAAGAGACCCAGTACTTC.

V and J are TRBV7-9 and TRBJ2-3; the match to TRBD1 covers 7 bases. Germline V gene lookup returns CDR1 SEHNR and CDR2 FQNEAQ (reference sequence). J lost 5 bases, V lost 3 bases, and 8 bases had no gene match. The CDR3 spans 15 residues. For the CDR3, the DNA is TGTGCCAGCAGCTTGCCCCAGGGGGTTAAAGATACGCAGTATTTT. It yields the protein CASSLPQGVKDTQYF.

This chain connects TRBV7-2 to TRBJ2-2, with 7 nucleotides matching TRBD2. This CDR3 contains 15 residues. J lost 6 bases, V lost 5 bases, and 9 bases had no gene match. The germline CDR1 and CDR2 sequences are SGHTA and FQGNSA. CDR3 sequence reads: CASSPGEGVPGELFF. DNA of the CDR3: TGTGCCAGCAGCCCTGGGGAGGGCGTCCCCGGGGAGCTGTTTTTT.

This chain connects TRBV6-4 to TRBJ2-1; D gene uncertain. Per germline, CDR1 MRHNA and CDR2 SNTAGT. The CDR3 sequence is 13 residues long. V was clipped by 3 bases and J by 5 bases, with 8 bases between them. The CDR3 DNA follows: TGTGCCAGCAGTGAGAGAGGAGACAATGAGCAGTTCTTC. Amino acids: CASSERGDNEQFF.

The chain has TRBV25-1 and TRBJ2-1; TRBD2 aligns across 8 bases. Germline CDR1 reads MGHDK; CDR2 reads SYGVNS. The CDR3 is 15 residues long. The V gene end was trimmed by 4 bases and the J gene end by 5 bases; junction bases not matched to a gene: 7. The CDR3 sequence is CASSASWRGDNEQFF. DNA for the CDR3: TGTGCCAGCAGTGCGTCCTGGCGGGGGGACAATGAGCAGTTCTTC.

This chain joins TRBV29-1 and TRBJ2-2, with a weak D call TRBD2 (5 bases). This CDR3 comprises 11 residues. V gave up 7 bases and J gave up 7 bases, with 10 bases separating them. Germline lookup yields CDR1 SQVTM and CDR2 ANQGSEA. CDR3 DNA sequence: TGCAGCGGCCGGGGAGTCGGGGAGCTGTTTTTT. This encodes CSGRGVGELFF.

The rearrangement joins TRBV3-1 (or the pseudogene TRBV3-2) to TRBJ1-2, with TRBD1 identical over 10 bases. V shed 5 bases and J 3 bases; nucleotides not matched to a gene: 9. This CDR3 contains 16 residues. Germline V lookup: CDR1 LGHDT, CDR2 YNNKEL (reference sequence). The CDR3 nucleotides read TGTGCCAGCAGCTCCGGACAGGGGGTTTTAGACTATGGCTACACCTTC. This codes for CASSSGQGVLDYGYTF.

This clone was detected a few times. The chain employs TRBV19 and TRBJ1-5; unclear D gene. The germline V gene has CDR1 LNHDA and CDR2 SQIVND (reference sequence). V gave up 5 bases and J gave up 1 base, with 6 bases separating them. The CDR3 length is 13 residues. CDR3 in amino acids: CASSEGSNQPQHF. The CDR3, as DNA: TGTGCCAGTAGTGAGGGAAGCAATCAGCCCCAGCATTTT.

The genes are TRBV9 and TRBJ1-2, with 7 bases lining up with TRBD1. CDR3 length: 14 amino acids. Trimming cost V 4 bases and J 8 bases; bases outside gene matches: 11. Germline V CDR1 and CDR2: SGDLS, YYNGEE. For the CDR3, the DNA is TGTGCCAGCAGCCCACACCAGGGGGGAGGCGGCTACACCTTC. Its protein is CASSPHQGGGGYTF.

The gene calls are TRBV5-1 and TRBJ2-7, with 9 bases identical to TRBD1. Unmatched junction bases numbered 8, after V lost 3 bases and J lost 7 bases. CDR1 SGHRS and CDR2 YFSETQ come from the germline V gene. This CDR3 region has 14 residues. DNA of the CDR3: TGCGCCAGCAGCTCTACCGGGACAGGGCGAGAGCAGTACTTC. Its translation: CASSSTGTGREQYF.

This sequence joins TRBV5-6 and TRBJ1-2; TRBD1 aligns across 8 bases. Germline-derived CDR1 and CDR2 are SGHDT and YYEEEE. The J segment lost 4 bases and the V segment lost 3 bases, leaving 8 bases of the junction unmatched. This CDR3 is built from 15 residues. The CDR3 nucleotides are TGTGCCAGCAGCTCCCGACAGGGGCGCGTCTATGGCTACACCTTC. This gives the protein CASSSRQGRVYGYTF.

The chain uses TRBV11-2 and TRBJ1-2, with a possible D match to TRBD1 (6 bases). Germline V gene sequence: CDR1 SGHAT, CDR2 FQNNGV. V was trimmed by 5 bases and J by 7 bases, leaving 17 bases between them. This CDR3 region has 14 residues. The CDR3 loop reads CASSPGTLKGGYTF. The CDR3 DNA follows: TGTGCCAGCAGCCCTGGGACACTTAAGGGTGGCTACACCTTC.

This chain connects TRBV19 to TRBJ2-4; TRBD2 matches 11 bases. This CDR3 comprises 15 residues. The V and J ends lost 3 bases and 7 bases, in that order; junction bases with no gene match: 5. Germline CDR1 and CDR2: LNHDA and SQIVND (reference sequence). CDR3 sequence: CASSMVAGGRNIQYF. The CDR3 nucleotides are TGTGCCAGTAGTATGGTAGCGGGAGGGAGGAACATTCAGTACTTC.

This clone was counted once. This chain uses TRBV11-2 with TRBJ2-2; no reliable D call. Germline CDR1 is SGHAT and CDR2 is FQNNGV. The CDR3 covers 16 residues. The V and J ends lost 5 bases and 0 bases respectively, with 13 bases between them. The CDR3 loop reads CASSPRSSANTGELFF. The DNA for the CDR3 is TGTGCCAGCAGCCCCCGAAGCTCCGCGAACACCGGGGAGCTGTTTTTT.

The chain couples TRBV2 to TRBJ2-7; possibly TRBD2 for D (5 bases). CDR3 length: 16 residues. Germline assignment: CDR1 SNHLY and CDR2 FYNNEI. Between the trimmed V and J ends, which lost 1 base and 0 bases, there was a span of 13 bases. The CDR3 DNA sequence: TGTGCCAGCAGTGAAGGCGTCCGGACTGGCTCCTACGAGCAGTACTTC. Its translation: CASSEGVRTGSYEQYF.

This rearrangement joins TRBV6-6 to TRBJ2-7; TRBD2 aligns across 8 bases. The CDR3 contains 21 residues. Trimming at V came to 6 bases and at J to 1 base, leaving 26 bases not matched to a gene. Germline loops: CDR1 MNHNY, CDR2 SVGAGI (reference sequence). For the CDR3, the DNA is TGTGCCAGCAGCCCACCCCCCCGGGACTCCTCTGGGGGACTAGTTTCCTACGAGCAGTACTTC. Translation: CASSPPPRDSSGGLVSYEQYF.

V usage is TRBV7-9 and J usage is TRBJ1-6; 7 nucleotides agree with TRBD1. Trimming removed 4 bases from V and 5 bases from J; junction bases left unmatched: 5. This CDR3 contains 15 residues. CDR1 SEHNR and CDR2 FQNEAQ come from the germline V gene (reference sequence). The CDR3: CASSSRQGDNSPLHF. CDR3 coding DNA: TGTGCCAGCAGCTCCCGACAGGGAGATAATTCACCCCTCCACTTT.

In DNA form, the CDR3 reads TGCGCCAGCAGTGAGTCGTCTTCCCAATTTCAGGGGAAGCACACTGAAGCTTTCTTT. Protein: CASSESSSQFQGKHTEAFF. V and J are TRBV10-1 and TRBJ1-1; perhaps TRBD1 as D (6 bases). The V end was cut by 0 bases, the J end by 3 bases, with 23 bases between. Germline assignment: CDR1 WNHNN and CDR2 SYGVQD (reference sequence). This CDR3 spans 19 amino acids.

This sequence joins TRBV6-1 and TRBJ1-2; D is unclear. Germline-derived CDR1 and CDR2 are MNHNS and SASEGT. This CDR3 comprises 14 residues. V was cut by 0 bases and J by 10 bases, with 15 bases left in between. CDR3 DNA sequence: TGTGCCAGCAGTGAAGCGGCGGGGAGAGAAGCCTACACCTTC. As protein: CASSEAAGREAYTF.

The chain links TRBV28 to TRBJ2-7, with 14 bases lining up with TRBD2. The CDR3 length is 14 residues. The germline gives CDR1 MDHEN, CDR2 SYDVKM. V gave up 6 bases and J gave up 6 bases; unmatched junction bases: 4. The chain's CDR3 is CASRTSGRAGEQYF. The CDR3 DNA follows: TGTGCCAGCAGGACTAGCGGGAGGGCCGGCGAGCAGTACTTC. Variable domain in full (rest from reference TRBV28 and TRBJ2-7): DVKVTQSSRYLVKRTGEKVFLECVQDMDHENMFWYRQDPGLGLRLIYFSYDVKMKEKGDIPEGYSVSREKKERFSLILESASTNQTSMYLCASRTSGRAGEQYFGPGTRLTVT.

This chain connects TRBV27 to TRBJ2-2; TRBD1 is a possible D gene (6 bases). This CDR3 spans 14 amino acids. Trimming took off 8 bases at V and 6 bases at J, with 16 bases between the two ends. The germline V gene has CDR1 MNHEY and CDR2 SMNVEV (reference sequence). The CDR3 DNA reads TGTGCCAGCCGGACCAGGGGATTATCCGGGGAGCTGTTTTTT. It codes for CASRTRGLSGELFF.